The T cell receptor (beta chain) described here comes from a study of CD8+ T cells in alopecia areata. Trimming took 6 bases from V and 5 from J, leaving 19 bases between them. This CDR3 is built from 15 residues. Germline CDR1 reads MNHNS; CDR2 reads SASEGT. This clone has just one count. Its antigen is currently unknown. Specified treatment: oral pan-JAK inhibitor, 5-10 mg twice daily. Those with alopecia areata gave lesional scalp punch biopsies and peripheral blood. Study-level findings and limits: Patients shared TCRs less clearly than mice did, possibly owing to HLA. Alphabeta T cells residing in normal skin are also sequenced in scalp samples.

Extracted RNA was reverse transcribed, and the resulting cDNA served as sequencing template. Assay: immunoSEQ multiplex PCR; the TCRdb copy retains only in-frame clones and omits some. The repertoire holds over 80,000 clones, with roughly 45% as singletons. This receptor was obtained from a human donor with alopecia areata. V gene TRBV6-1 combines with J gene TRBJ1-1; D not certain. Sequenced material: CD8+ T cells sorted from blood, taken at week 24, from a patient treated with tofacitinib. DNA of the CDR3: TGTGCCAGCAGGTGGCAAGGGAACGGTAATACTGAAGCTTTCTTT. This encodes CASRWQGNGNTEAFF.